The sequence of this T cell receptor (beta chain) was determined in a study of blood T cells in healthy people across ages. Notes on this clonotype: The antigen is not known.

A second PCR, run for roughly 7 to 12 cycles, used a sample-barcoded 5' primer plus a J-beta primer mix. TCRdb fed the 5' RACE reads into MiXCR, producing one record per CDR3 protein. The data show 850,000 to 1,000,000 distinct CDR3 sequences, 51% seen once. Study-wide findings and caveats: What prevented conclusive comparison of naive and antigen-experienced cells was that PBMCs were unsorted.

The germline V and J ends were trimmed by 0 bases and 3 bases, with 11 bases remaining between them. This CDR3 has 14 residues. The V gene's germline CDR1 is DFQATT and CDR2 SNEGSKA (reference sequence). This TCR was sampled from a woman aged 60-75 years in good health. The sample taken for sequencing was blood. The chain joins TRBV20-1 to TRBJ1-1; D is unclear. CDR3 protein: CSARDHGVDTEAFF. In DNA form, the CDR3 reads TGCAGTGCTAGAGATCATGGGGTGGACACTGAAGCTTTCTTT.